This T cell receptor beta chain derives from a study of beta chain features in type 1 diabetes. In this sample, this clone turned up a few times. Antigen unknown. The entirety of the isolated RNA underwent reverse transcription, so expressed TCRB transcripts were sequenced. The assay was immunoSEQ multiplex PCR, and TCRdb's table has in-frame clones only and misses some. The sample consists of around 690,000 clones, 9.5% to 15% of them appearing once. The CDR3 spans 13 residues. The V end lost 11 bases, the J end lost 7 bases, and 18 bases lay between the germline ends. Germline V CDR1 and CDR2: LNHDA, SQIVND (reference sequence). Study-level findings and limits: Type 1 diabetes patients had moderately but significantly shorter TCRB CDR3s in all four CD4+ subsets.

What was sequenced was naive CD4+ T cells from blood. The V and J genes are TRBV19 and TRBJ1-5; no clear D gene. This TCR was recovered from a man aged 25 to 45 with type 1 diabetes. The CDR3 loop reads CASNPTGLQPQHF. For the CDR3, the DNA is TGTGCCTCTAATCCCACGGGGTTACAGCCCCAGCATTTT.